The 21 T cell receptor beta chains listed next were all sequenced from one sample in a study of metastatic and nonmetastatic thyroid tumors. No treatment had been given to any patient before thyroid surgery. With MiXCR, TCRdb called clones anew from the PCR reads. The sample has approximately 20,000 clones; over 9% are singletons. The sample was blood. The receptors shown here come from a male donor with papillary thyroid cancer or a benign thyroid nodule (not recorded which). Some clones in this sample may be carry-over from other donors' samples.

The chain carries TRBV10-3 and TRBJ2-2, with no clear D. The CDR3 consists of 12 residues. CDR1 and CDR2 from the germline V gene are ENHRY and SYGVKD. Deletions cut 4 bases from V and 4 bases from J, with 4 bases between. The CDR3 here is CAISGGTGELFF. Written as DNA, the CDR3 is TGTGCCATCAGTGGGGGCACCGGGGAGCTGTTTTTT.

The CDR3 nucleotides read TGTGCCAGTAGTCTGCCTAGCGGGAGGGGACGCTATGAGCAGTTCTTC. Residues: CASSLPSGRGRYEQFF. V usage is TRBV19 and J usage is TRBJ2-1; 12 nucleotides agree with TRBD2. The CDR3 runs 16 residues. The trim removed 5 bases at V and 8 bases at J, leaving 10 bases unmatched. Germline V gene data show CDR1 as LNHDA and CDR2 as SQIVND (reference sequence). The full variable domain, completed using reference TRBV19 and TRBJ2-1, is DGGITQSPKYLFRKEGQNVTLSCEQNLNHDAMYWYRQDPGQGLRLIYYSQIVNDFQKGDIAEGYSVSREKKESFPLTVTSAQKNPTAFYLCASSLPSGRGRYEQFFGPGTRLTVL.

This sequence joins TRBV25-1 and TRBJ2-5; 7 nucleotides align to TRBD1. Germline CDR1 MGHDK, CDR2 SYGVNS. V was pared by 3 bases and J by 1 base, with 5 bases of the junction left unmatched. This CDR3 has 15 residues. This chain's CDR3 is CASSDLRQGQETQYF. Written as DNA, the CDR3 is TGTGCCAGCAGTGACTTAAGACAGGGCCAAGAGACCCAGTACTTC.

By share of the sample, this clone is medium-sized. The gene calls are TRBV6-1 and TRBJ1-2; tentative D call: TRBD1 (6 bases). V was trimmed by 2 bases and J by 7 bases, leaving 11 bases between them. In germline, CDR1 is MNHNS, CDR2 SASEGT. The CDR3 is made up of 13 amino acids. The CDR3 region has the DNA TGTGCCAGCAGTGAATGGGGGGCGGTTGGCTACACCTTC. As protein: CASSEWGAVGYTF.

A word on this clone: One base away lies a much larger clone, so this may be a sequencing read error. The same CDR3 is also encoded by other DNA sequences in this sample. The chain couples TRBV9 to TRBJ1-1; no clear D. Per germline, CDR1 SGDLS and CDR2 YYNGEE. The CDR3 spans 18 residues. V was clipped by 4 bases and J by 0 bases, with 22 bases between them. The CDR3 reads CASSSPVVLASMNTEAFF. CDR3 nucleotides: TGTGCCAGCAGCTCCCCTGTGGTCCTTGCCAGCATGAACACTGAAGCTTTCTTT.

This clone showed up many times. CDR3 in amino acids: CASSVTGTVPNYGYTF. The CDR3 DNA reads as TGTGCCAGCAGCGTGACCGGGACAGTCCCTAACTATGGCTACACCTTC. V is TRBV11-2 and J is TRBJ1-2; TRBD1 aligns across 7 bases. The CDR3 is made up of 16 amino acids. Germline V CDR1 and CDR2: SGHAT, FQNNGV. The trim removed 5 bases at V and 0 bases at J, leaving 9 bases unmatched.

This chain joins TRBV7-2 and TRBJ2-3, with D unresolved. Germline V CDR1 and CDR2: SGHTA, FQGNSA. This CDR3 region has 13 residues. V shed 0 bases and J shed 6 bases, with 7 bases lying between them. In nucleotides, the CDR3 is TGTGCCAGCAGCTTAGCCGCCCGGGATACGCAGTATTTT. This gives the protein CASSLAARDTQYF.

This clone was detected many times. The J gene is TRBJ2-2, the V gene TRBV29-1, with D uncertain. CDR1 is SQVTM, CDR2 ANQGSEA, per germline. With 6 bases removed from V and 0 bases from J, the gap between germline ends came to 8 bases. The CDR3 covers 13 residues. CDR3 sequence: CSVEIPNTGELFF. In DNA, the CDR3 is TGCAGCGTCGAAATCCCGAACACCGGGGAGCTGTTTTTT.

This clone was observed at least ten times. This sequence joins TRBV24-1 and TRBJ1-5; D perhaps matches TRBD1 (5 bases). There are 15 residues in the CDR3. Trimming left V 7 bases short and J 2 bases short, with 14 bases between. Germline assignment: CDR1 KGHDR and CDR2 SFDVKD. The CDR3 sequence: CATSPGGVGNQPQHF. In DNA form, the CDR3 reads TGTGCCACCAGCCCTGGAGGGGTCGGCAATCAGCCCCAGCATTTT.

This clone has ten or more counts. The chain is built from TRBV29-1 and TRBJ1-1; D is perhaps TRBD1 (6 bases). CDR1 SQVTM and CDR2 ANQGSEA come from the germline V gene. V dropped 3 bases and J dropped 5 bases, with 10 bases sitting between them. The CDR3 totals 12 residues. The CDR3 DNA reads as TGCAGCGTTGATCCCAGGGGTACTGAAGCTTTCTTT. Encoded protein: CSVDPRGTEAFF.

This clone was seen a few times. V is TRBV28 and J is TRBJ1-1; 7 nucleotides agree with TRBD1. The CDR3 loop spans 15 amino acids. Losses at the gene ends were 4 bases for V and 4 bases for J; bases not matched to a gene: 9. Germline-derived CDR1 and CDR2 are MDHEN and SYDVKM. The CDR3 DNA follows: TGTGCCAGCAGTTCGACGACAGGGATGGTCACTGAAGCTTTCTTT. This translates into CASSSTTGMVTEAFF. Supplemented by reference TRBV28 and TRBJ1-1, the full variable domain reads DVKVTQSSRYLVKRTGEKVFLECVQDMDHENMFWYRQDPGLGLRLIYFSYDVKMKEKGDIPEGYSVSREKKERFSLILESASTNQTSMYLCASSSTTGMVTEAFFGQGTRLTVV.

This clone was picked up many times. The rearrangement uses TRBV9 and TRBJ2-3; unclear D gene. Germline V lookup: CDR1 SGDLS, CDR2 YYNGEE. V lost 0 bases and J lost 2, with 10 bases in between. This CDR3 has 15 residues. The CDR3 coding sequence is TGTGCCAGCAGCGTAGGAGGTCTACTCACAGATACGCAGTATTTT. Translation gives CASSVGGLLTDTQYF.

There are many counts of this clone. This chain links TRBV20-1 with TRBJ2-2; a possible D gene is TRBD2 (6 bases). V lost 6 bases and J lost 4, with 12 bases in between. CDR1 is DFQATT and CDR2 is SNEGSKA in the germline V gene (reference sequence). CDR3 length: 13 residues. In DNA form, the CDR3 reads TGCAGTGCCATCAGGGACTTCACCGGGGAGCTGTTTTTT. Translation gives CSAIRDFTGELFF.

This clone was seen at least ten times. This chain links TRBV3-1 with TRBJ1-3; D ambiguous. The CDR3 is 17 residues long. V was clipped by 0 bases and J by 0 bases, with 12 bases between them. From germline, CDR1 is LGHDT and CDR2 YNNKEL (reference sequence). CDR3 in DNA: TGTGCCAGCAGCCAAGATAGTATAGTCCTCTCTGGAAACACCATATATTTT. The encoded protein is CASSQDSIVLSGNTIYF. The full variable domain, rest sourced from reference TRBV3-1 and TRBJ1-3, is DTAVSQTPKYLVTQMGNDKSIKCEQNLGHDTMYWYKQDSKKFLKIMFSYNNKELIINETVPNRFSPKSPDKAHLNLHINSLELGDSAVYFCASSQDSIVLSGNTIYFGEGSWLTVV.

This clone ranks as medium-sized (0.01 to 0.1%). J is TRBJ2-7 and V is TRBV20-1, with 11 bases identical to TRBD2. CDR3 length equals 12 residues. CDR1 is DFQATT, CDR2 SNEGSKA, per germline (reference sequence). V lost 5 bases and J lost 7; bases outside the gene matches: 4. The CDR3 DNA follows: TGCAGTGCTCCCCGACTAGCGGGAGAGCAGTACTTC. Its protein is CSAPRLAGEQYF.

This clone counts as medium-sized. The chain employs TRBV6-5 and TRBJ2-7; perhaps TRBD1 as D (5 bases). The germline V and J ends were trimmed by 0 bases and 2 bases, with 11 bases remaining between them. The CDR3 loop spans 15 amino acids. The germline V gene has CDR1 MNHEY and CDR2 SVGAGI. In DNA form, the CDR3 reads TGTGCCAGCAGTTACTCTGCAGGGCTGACCTACGAGCAGTACTTC. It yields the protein CASSYSAGLTYEQYF.

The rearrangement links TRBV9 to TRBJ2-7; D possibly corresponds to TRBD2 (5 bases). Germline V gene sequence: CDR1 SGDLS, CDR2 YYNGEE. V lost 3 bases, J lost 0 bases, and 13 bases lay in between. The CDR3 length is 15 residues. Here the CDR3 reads CASSGSYAGSYEQYF. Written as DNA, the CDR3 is TGTGCCAGCAGCGGGTCTTACGCGGGCTCCTACGAGCAGTACTTC.

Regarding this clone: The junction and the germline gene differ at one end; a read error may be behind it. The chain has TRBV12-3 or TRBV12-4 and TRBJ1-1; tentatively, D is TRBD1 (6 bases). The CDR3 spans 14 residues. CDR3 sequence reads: CVSSLQQGNTEAFF. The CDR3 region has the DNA TGTGTCAGCAGCCTACAACAGGGGAACACTGAAGCTTTCTTT.

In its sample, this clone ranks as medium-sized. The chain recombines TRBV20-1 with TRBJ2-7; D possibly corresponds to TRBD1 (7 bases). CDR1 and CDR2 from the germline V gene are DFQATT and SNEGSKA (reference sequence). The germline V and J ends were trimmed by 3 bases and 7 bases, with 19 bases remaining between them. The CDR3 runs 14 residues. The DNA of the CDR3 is TGCAGTGCTAGGGACAGGAGGGCGGCTGGGGAGCAGTACTTC. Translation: CSARDRRAAGEQYF.

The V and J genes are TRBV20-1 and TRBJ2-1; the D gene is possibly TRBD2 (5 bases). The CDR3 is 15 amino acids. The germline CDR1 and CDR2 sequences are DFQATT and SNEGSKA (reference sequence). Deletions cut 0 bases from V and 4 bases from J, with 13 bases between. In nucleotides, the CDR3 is TGCAGTGCTAGAGATTGGGCTAGCCGGTACAATGAGCAGTTCTTC. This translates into CSARDWASRYNEQFF.

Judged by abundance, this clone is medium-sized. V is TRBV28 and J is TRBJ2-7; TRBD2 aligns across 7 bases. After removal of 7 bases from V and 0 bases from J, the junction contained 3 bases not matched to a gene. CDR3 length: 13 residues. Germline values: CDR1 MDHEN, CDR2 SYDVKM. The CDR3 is CASTGGSSYEQYF. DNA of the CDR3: TGTGCCAGCACAGGCGGGAGCTCCTACGAGCAGTACTTC.